A selection of T cell receptor beta chains follows, all from one sample in a study of cytomegalovirus exposure and HLA in healthy donors. The data were produced by immunoSEQ multiplex PCR, yet TCRdb's version contains in-frame clones alone and is incomplete. In total, the table holds around 60,000 clones. The sequenced sample was PBMCs. The receptors derive from a woman younger than 35 in good health and CMV-seronegative. Both conserved end residues are part of each CDR3. The D gene is left open where the match is weak.

j_gene: TRBJ1-2; len: 16; v_gene: TRBV25-1; d_gene: -; CDR3nt: TGTGCCAGCAGTGAATATCAGGCAGAGCTTAACTATGGCTACACCTTC; CDR3aa: CASSEYQAELNYGYTF
j_gene: TRBJ1-6; len: 13; v_gene: TRBV6-5; d_gene: TRBD1; CDR3nt: TGTGCCAGCAGACAGGGGAATAATTCACCCCTCCACTTT; CDR3aa: CASRQGNNSPLHF
j_gene: TRBJ2-5; len: 14; v_gene: TRBV7-3; d_gene: TRBD2; CDR3nt: TGTGCCAGCAGCCCAAGCGGGAGAGCAGAGACCCAGTACTTC; CDR3aa: CASSPSGRAETQYF
j_gene: TRBJ2-1; len: 12; v_gene: TRBV9; d_gene: -; CDR3nt: TGTGCCAGCAGCTCCGTCTCGAGTGAGCAGTTCTTC; CDR3aa: CASSSVSSEQFF
j_gene: TRBJ1-2; len: 15; v_gene: TRBV5-1; d_gene: TRBD1; CDR3nt: TGCGCCAGCAGTTTGGGACAGGGAGTTAACTATGGCTACACCTTC; CDR3aa: CASSLGQGVNYGYTF
j_gene: TRBJ2-2; len: 13; v_gene: TRBV13; d_gene: -; CDR3nt: TGTGCCAGCGGAGAGGCGAACACCGGGGAGCTGTTTTTT; CDR3aa: CASGEANTGELFF
j_gene: TRBJ1-2; len: 14; v_gene: TRBV25-1; d_gene: -; CDR3nt: TGTGCCAGCAGTGATGTCAGGAAAGACTATGGCTACACCTTC; CDR3aa: CASSDVRKDYGYTF
j_gene: TRBJ2-7; len: 15; v_gene: TRBV29-1; d_gene: TRBD1; CDR3nt: TGCAGCGTTGGTGGGTCGGGACAGACTGCCTACGAGCAGTACTTC; CDR3aa: CSVGGSGQTAYEQYF
j_gene: TRBJ2-3; len: 16; v_gene: TRBV25-1; d_gene: TRBD2; CDR3nt: TGTGCCAGCAGTGAAACATCGGGGGGGCCGCAAGATACGCAGTATTTT; CDR3aa: CASSETSGGPQDTQYF
j_gene: TRBJ2-2; len: 13; v_gene: TRBV14; d_gene: -; CDR3nt: TGTGCCAGCAGCCAAGACCCTCTCGGGGAGCTGTTTTTT; CDR3aa: CASSQDPLGELFF
j_gene: TRBJ1-1; len: 12; v_gene: TRBV7-9; d_gene: -; CDR3nt: TGTGCCAGCAGCGAGACAGCCTTCGAAGCTTTCTTT; CDR3aa: CASSETAFEAFF
j_gene: TRBJ1-4; len: 15; v_gene: TRBV4-1; d_gene: -; CDR3nt: TGCGCCAGCAGCCAAGAGGGCTTCGGAGGGGAAAAACTGTTTTTT; CDR3aa: CASSQEGFGGEKLFF
j_gene: TRBJ2-3; len: 17; v_gene: TRBV25-1; d_gene: TRBD2; CDR3nt: TGTGCCAGCAGTAAGGAACTAGCGGGGGGATACACAGATACGCAGTATTTT; CDR3aa: CASSKELAGGYTDTQYF
j_gene: TRBJ2-2; len: 13; v_gene: TRBV5-4; d_gene: -; CDR3nt: TGTGCCAGCCACGGCAGGGACACCGGGGAGCTGTTTTTT; CDR3aa: CASHGRDTGELFF
j_gene: TRBJ1-2; len: 14; v_gene: TRBV19; d_gene: -; CDR3nt: TGTGCCAGTAGTATACAGGGGTTTAGATATGGCTACACCTTC; CDR3aa: CASSIQGFRYGYTF